These 18 T cell receptor beta chains originate from one sample sequenced in a study of tumor-infiltrating lymphocytes in oesophageal squamous cell carcinoma. One entry per CDR3 protein results from TCRdb running MiXCR on the PCR reads. The sample has 15,000 to 20,000 distinct CDR3 sequences; around 40% are singletons. Sequencing was carried out using blood. The receptor set was obtained from a female donor with esophageal squamous cell carcinoma.

With regard to this clonotype: A clone one base away is much larger, so this may be a read error. This sequence joins TRBV6-1 and TRBJ2-1; either TRBD1 or TRBD2 may fit D (5 bases each). V shed 5 bases and J shed 10 bases, with 18 bases lying between them. The germline gives CDR1 MNHNS, CDR2 SASEGT. The CDR3 spans 14 residues. For the CDR3, the DNA is TGTGCCAGCAGTCCTCGGGACGGCCCCTACGAGCAGTTCTTC. This codes for CASSPRDGPYEQFF.

For the CDR3, the DNA is TGTGCCAGCAGCTTAGTGGCTAGCGGGAGGGCCGAGCAGTACTTC. Translating gives CASSLVASGRAEQYF. The chain links TRBV7-9 to TRBJ2-5; 12 bases are shared with TRBD2. The J call is uncertain, as TRBJ2-7 better fits the DNA end. Germline V gene lookup returns CDR1 SEHNR and CDR2 FQNEAQ (reference sequence). The CDR3 runs to 15 residues.

This chain uses TRBV11-1 with TRBJ2-6; perhaps TRBD2 as D (5 bases). The assigned J gene may be wrong: the sequence end matches TRBJ2-5 better. CDR1 and CDR2 (germline): SGHAT, FQDESV (reference sequence). The CDR3 sequence is 14 residues long. The CDR3 reads CASRTTGIGETQYF. CDR3 coding DNA: TGTGCCAGCAGAACGACGGGAATTGGAGAGACCCAGTACTTC.

J is TRBJ1-4 and V is TRBV5-1, with 12 bases identical to TRBD1. Unmatched junction bases numbered 9, after V lost 4 bases and J lost 8 bases. CDR1 is SGHRS, CDR2 YFSETQ, per germline. This CDR3 region has 16 residues. The CDR3 reads CASSPGTGGYEEKLFF. The DNA for the CDR3 is TGCGCCAGCAGCCCGGGGACAGGGGGCTATGAAGAAAAACTGTTTTTT.

This clonotype has just a few counts. The V call is TRBV7-6, the J call TRBJ2-3; 7 bases line up with TRBD2. The CDR3 spans 15 residues. Germline values: CDR1 SGHVS, CDR2 FNYEAQ. The V and J ends lost 1 base and 2 bases, in that order; junction bases with no gene match: 3. The chain's CDR3 is CASSLGAGFTDTQYF. The CDR3 nucleotides read TGTGCCAGCAGCTTAGGAGCGGGGTTCACAGATACGCAGTATTTT.

The chain carries TRBV7-2 and TRBJ2-1; no clear D gene. The J call is uncertain, as TRBJ2-7 better fits the DNA end. Germline V lookup: CDR1 SGHTA, CDR2 FQGNSA. The CDR3 is made up of 15 amino acids. The CDR3 region is CASSLNLGRSNEQYF. The CDR3 region has the DNA TGTGCCAGCAGCTTAAACCTTGGACGAAGCAATGAGCAGTACTTC.

This clonotype was detected ten times or more. The chain has TRBV7-2 and TRBJ2-1; TRBD2 aligns across 7 bases. This CDR3 spans 15 amino acids. The J segment lost 3 bases and the V segment lost 1 base, leaving 3 bases of the junction unmatched. The germline V gene has CDR1 SGHTA and CDR2 FQGNSA. CDR3 nucleotides: TGTGCCAGCAGCTTAGAGGGAGGGGTCTACAATGAGCAGTTCTTC. It yields the protein CASSLEGGVYNEQFF.

V usage is TRBV12-3 or TRBV12-4 and J usage is TRBJ2-1; tentatively, D is TRBD1 or TRBD2 (5 bases each). The CDR3 loop spans 13 amino acids. V was cut by 4 bases and J by 4 bases, with 8 bases left in between. As DNA, the CDR3 is TGTGCCAGCAGTTCGGGACCTTACAATGAGCAGTTCTTC. It encodes CASSSGPYNEQFF.

This clonotype was picked up a small number of times. The CDR3 here is CASSPVTGGSANTEAFF. As DNA, the CDR3 is TGTGCCAGCAGCCCTGTGACAGGGGGCTCAGCGAACACTGAAGCTTTCTTT. V and J are TRBV3-1 and TRBJ1-1, with 10 bases matching TRBD1. Germline CDR1 reads LGHDT; CDR2 reads YNNKEL (reference sequence). Unmatched junction bases numbered 9, after V lost 4 bases and J lost 1 base. The CDR3 sequence is 17 residues long.

This clonotype was seen repeatedly, ten times or more. V is TRBV18 and J is TRBJ1-1; TRBD1 matches at 8 bases. Germline CDR1 and CDR2: KGHSH and LQKENI. The length of the CDR3 is 15 residues. V lost 5 bases, J lost 4 bases, and 9 bases stayed unmatched. The CDR3 bases are TGTGCCAGCTCAGCTTCCCAGGGGGCTGGCACTGAAGCTTTCTTT. Amino acids: CASSASQGAGTEAFF.

V and J are TRBV7-6 and TRBJ2-3, with 11 positions matching TRBD2. This CDR3 is built from 16 residues. Germline values: CDR1 SGHVS, CDR2 FNYEAQ. V was pared by 5 bases and J by 2 bases, with 6 bases of the junction left unmatched. The chain's CDR3 is CASSTGTSGHTDTQYF. For the CDR3, the DNA is TGTGCCAGCAGCACCGGGACTAGCGGACACACAGATACGCAGTATTTT.

In regard to this clonotype: The junction shows a germline mismatch at one end, possibly a read error. This chain connects TRBV7-9 to TRBJ2-1; 9 bases map to TRBD2. The DNA end is a closer match to TRBJ2-5, so the J assignment may be wrong. Germline V gene lookup returns CDR1 SEHNR and CDR2 FQNEAQ (reference sequence). The CDR3 has 14 amino acids. In DNA form, the CDR3 reads TGTGCCAGCAGCATAGCGGGAGTTGGAGAGACCCAGTACTTC. Residues: CASSIAGVGETQYF.

This clonotype occurred a few times. A read error is likely, as this CDR3 ends without the conserved phenylalanine or tryptophan. Because the CDR3's place on the DNA is in doubt, the DNA is left out and the CDR3 is given as listed by TCRdb. The rearrangement uses TRBV28 and TRBJ2-1. Germline V gives CDR1 MDHEN, CDR2 SYDVKM. Termini included, the CDR3 measures 14 amino acids. CDR3 amino acids: CASSFPTYEQYFGN.

In this sample, this clonotype turned up many times. The chain employs TRBV5-1 and TRBJ1-1, with 8 bases fitting TRBD1. Unmatched junction bases numbered 3, after V lost 7 bases and J lost 1 base. The CDR3 runs 13 residues. Germline CDR1 is SGHRS and CDR2 is YFSETQ. CDR3 loop: CASQGAGNTEAFF. The CDR3 DNA reads as TGCGCCAGCCAGGGGGCGGGGAACACTGAAGCTTTCTTT.

V usage is TRBV6-6 and J usage is TRBJ1-2; 9 nucleotides align to TRBD1. The trim removed 4 bases at V and 8 bases at J, leaving 11 bases unmatched. The CDR3 extends over 15 amino acids. CDR1 MNHNY and CDR2 SVGAGI come from the germline V gene (reference sequence). In DNA form, the CDR3 reads TGTGCCAGCAGTTTGGGGGGCACAGGGGGCGTAGGCTACACCTTC. Translation: CASSLGGTGGVGYTF.

With respect to this clonotype: A junction boundary mismatches the germline segment, possibly from a read error. The V and J genes are TRBV4-1 and TRBJ1-6; 10 bases agree with TRBD1. Germline V lookup: CDR1 MGHRA, CDR2 YSYEKL. The CDR3 covers 16 residues. The CDR3 protein is CASSRFDRGLGFEQYF. The DNA of the CDR3 is TGCGCCAGCAGCCGCTTTGACAGGGGGCTAGGCTTCGAGCAGTACTTT.

This clonotype was detected ten times or more. No conserved phenylalanine or tryptophan is present at the end of the CDR3, so a read error is the likely explanation. The limits of the CDR3 on the DNA are not certain, so only TCRdb's listed CDR3 is given. The chain employs TRBV7-2 and TRBJ2-6; the D call in the table, TRBD2, was not verified against the DNA. Looked up from germline, CDR1 is SGHTA and CDR2 is FQGNSA. The CDR3 has 16 amino acids, counting both end residues. The chain's CDR3 is CASTLAAGANEQYFGA.

This clonotype was counted a few times. One base away lies a much larger clone, so this may be a sequencing read error. V usage is TRBV5-1 and J usage is TRBJ2-5; tentative D call: TRBD2 (5 bases). The CDR3 has 15 amino acids. V was shortened by 4 bases and J by 11 bases, with 24 bases between the two germline ends. Per the germline V gene, CDR1 is SGHRS and CDR2 is YFSETQ. The CDR3 region is CASSPPGSHYNEQYF. In nucleotides, the CDR3 is TGCGCCAGCAGCCCTCCGGGATCCCACTACAATGAGCAGTACTTC.